The T cell receptor beta chain described here comes from a study of identical twins. This clonotype was picked up many times. The antigen is undetermined. Findings and limits, study-wide: Conclusions rested on cross-sectional statistics rather than following the same donors.

TCRdb redid the calling of the 5' RACE reads with MiXCR, one entry per CDR3 protein. The sample has hundreds of thousands of distinct CDR3 sequences, around 6.1% seen once. The sequenced sample was naive T cells sorted from blood. The TCR comes from a man between 18 and 29 years old in good health.

The CDR3 region is CATSEGRATNEQFF. CDR3 nucleotides: TGTGCCACCAGTGAAGGGAGGGCAACAAATGAGCAGTTCTTC. The V call is TRBV24-1, the J call TRBJ2-1, with TRBD2 matching 7 bases. Losses at the gene ends were 4 bases for V and 7 bases for J; bases not matched to a gene: 6. Looked up from germline, CDR1 is KGHDR and CDR2 is SFDVKD. The CDR3 is made up of 14 amino acids.